In this sample, the clone carrying this T cell receptor (beta chain) turned up a few times. The antigen is not known. In every case, the donor was a healthy Caucasian. With 4 bases clipped from V and 3 bases from J, the junction kept 9 bases outside the gene matches. The CDR3 has 15 residues. Germline CDR1 and CDR2: DFQATT and SNEGSKA (reference sequence). These data belong to a study of identical twins. Findings and caveats of the study: Conclusions were drawn cross-sectionally by statistical analysis, without following the same donors.

TCRdb called the 5' RACE reads again in MiXCR, with one record for every CDR3 protein. The sample has about 530,000 distinct CDR3 sequences, around 24% seen once; the top ten hold about 0.48%. The same data also went into a second study, on yellow fever vaccine responses in identical twins.

The TCR originated in a woman between 18 and 29 years old in good health. Sample: CD4+ T cells sorted from blood. This chain connects TRBV20-1 to TRBJ2-7; 10 bases are shared with TRBD1. The CDR3 nucleotides are TGCAGTGCTACCCAGTTGACAGGGGGCGTCTACGAGCAGTACTTC. Amino acid sequence: CSATQLTGGVYEQYF.